This entry concerns a single TCR beta chain. This entry comes from a study of cytomegalovirus exposure and HLA in healthy donors. Use of 60 Vbeta and 13 Jbeta primers characterized the PCR. Generated by immunoSEQ multiplex PCR, the TCRdb table keeps only in-frame clones and is missing some. The sample records about 120,000 clones, 77% being singletons. This receptor was obtained from a man aged 18 to 35 in good health and CMV-seropositive. The sequenced sample consisted of PBMCs.

The CDR3 region has the DNA TGTGCCACCAGCAGACCGTCCTTAATGAACACTGAAGCTTTCTTT. Translated, it gives CATSRPSLMNTEAFF. V usage is TRBV15 and J usage is TRBJ1-1, with D hard to call. V shed 2 bases and J shed 0 bases, with 10 bases lying between them. Germline assignment: CDR1 LNHNV and CDR2 YYDKDF (reference sequence). The CDR3 sequence is 15 residues long. Combining the CDR3 with reference TRBV15 and TRBJ1-1 gives the whole variable domain DAMVIQNPRYQVTQFGKPVTLSCSQTLNHNVMYWYQQKSSQAPKLLFHYYDKDFNNEADTPDNFQSRRPNTSFCFLDIRSPGLGDTAMYLCATSRPSLMNTEAFFGQGTRLTVV.